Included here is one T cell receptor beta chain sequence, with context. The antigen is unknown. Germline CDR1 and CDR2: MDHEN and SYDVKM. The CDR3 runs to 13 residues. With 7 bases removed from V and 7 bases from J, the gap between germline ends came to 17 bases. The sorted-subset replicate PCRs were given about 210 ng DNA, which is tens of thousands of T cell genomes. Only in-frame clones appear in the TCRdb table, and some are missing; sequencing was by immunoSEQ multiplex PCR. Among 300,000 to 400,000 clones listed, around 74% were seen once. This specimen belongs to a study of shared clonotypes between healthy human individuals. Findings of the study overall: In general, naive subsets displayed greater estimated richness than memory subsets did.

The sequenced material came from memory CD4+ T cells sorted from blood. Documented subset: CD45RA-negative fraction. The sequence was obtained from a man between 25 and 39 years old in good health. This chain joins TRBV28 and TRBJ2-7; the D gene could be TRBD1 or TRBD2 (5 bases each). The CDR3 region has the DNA TGTGCCAGCACCAGGGCAGGGACGGGGGAGCAGTACTTC. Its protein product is CASTRAGTGEQYF.